A single T cell receptor beta chain is shown here with its context. What it binds is not known. This sample is drawn from a study of beta chain features in type 1 diabetes. The CDR3 runs 14 residues. V was shortened by 8 bases and J by 7 bases, with 18 bases between the two germline ends. From germline, CDR1 is KGHSH and CDR2 LQKENI. Since all of the isolated RNA was reverse transcribed, expressed TCRB transcripts were what got sequenced. The repertoire was sequenced with immunoSEQ multiplex PCR; TCRdb's copy has only in-frame clones and lacks some. There are a few hundred thousand clones in the sample; approximately 16% occur only once, and about 0.085% lies in the top ten. Whole-study findings and limits: Naive, central memory and regulatory TCRB repertoires appeared more similar among patients than healthy donors. There was no resolution here of whether HLA type influences TCRB rearrangement. Type 1 diabetes patients had TCRB CDR3s that were shorter (moderately but significantly so) in all four CD4+ subsets.

The chain links TRBV18 to TRBJ2-1; the D gene is possibly TRBD2 (5 bases). The sequenced material came from naive CD4+ T cells from blood. The TCR was taken from a man aged 30 to 39 with type 1 diabetes. CDR3: CASQEARLQNEQFF. The CDR3 DNA sequence: TGTGCCAGCCAGGAGGCACGTTTACAGAATGAGCAGTTCTTC.